These 5 T cell receptor beta chains came from one sample sequenced in a study of CD8+ T cells in alopecia areata. After isolation, RNA underwent reverse transcription to generate cDNA as the sequencing template. The method was immunoSEQ multiplex PCR; TCRdb's version includes in-frame clones alone and lacks a portion of them. The sample includes approximately 140,000 clones, more than 40% of them seen just once. The sequenced sample consisted of CD4+ T cells sorted from blood. The source is a human donor with alopecia areata.

This chain joins TRBV10-3 and TRBJ2-3, with no clear D. The V and J ends lost 9 bases and 0 bases respectively, with 10 bases between them. Germline loops: CDR1 ENHRY, CDR2 SYGVKD. The CDR3 is made up of 13 amino acids. CDR3 residues: CAISLISTDTQYF. The CDR3 DNA reads TGTGCCATTTCTCTGATTAGCACAGATACGCAGTATTTT.

The chain employs TRBV28 and TRBJ1-2, with TRBD1 matching 7 bases. Germline V gene lookup returns CDR1 MDHEN and CDR2 SYDVKM. CDR3 size: 14 residues. With V trimmed by 6 bases and J by 9 bases, 13 bases remained unmatched. In nucleotides, the CDR3 is TGTGCCAGCAGGGCCGTGGGACAGCAAATGCGCTACACCTTC. This encodes CASRAVGQQMRYTF.

The table lists this clone with a few counts. V gene TRBV29-1 combines with J gene TRBJ2-3; D gene uncertain. Trimming pared 3 bases from V and 4 bases from J, leaving 5 bases between. This CDR3 spans 11 amino acids. CDR1 SQVTM and CDR2 ANQGSEA come from the germline V gene. The CDR3 reads CSVDFADTQYF. The CDR3 DNA reads TGCAGCGTTGACTTCGCAGATACGCAGTATTTT.

The table lists this clone with a count of one. This chain links TRBV7-8 with TRBJ2-3, with TRBD2 matching 12 bases. V lost 5 bases and J lost 7; bases outside the gene matches: 19. Germline V gene sequence: CDR1 SGHVS, CDR2 FQNEAQ. This CDR3 comprises 19 residues. CDR3 coding DNA: TGTGCCAGCAGCAGGAGACTAGCGGGAGCTCACTCAACCCGCAATACGCAGTATTTT. It translates to CASSRRLAGAHSTRNTQYF.

The chain couples TRBV5-1 to TRBJ2-1; TRBD1 agrees at 7 bases. The CDR3 spans 16 residues. The V gene's germline CDR1 is SGHRS and CDR2 YFSETQ. J was trimmed by 6 bases and V by 4 bases; bases with no gene match: 13. CDR3 in DNA: TGCGCCAGCAGCAACCTACAGGGGTCTTTTTCCAATGAGCAGTTCTTC. Its translation: CASSNLQGSFSNEQFF. Full variable domain (outside the CDR3, taken from reference TRBV5-1 and TRBJ2-1): KAGVTQTPRYLIKTRGQQVTLSCSPISGHRSVSWYQQTPGQGLQFLFEYFSETQRNKGNFPGRFSGRQFSNSRSEMNVSTLELGDSALYLCASSNLQGSFSNEQFFGPGTRLTVL.